The T cell receptor beta chain described here comes from a study of cytomegalovirus exposure and HLA in healthy donors. The CDR3 runs 14 residues. V shed 3 bases, J shed 6 bases, and the junction held 6 bases outside the gene matches. Germline assignment: CDR1 SGHNT and CDR2 YYREEE (reference sequence). This PCR relied on a set of 60 Vbeta primers and 13 Jbeta primers. The data were produced by immunoSEQ multiplex PCR, yet TCRdb's version contains in-frame clones alone and is incomplete. Found here are 150,000 to 200,000 clones, 82% of them singletons; the top ten hold about 1.6%. The chain has TRBV5-4 and TRBJ2-7; 10 nucleotides match TRBD2. The sample consisted of PBMCs. This clonotype originated in a girl aged 10 to 17 in good health and CMV-seropositive. The CDR3 loop is CASSSSGSEIEQYF. The CDR3 nucleotides are TGTGCCAGCAGCTCTAGCGGGAGTGAGATCGAGCAGTACTTC.